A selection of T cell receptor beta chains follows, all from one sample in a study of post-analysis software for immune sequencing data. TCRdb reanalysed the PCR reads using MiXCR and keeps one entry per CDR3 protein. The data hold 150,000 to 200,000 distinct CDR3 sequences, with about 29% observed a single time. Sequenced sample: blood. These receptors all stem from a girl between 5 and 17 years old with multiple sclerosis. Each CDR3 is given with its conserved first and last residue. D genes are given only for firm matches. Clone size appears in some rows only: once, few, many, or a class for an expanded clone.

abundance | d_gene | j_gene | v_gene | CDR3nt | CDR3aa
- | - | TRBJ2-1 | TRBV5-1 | TGCGCCAGCAGCCTAACCCCCGAACTCTACAATGAGCAGTTCTTC | CASSLTPELYNEQFF
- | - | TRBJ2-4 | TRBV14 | TGTGCCAGCAACCCAGGAGGAAACATCCAGTACTTC | CASNPGGNIQYF
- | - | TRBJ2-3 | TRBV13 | TGTGCCAGCAGCTTAATATCCCTGAATGCAGATACGCAGTATTTT | CASSLISLNADTQYF
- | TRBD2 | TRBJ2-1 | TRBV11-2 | TGTGCCAGCAGCTTAGCTTGGGGGGGTGAGCAGTTCTTC | CASSLAWGGEQFF
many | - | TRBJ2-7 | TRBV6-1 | TGTGCCAGCAGTAGCGAAGATGGCCGGGGCGAGCAGTACTTC | CASSSEDGRGEQYF
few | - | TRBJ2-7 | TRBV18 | TGTGCCAGCTCACCATTGGGGGGTCCCGACAGCGAGCAGTACTTC | CASSPLGGPDSEQYF
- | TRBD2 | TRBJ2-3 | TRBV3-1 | TGTGCCAGCAGCCAAGAATTTTCGGCGGGAGTGAAGGCAGATACGCAGTATTTT | CASSQEFSAGVKADTQYF
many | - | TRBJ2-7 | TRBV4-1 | TGCGCCAGCAGCCAAGTCATCGGGATGAGGGAGTACGAGCAGTACTTC | CASSQVIGMREYEQYF
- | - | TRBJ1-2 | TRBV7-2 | TGTGCCAGCAGCACTAGGACAGACTATGGCTACACCTTC | CASSTRTDYGYTF
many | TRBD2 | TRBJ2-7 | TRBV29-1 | TGCAGCGTTGACAGCGGGGGCTCCTACGAGCAGTACTTC | CSVDSGGSYEQYF
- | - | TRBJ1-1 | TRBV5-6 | TGTGCCAGCAGCTATTCAGGCAGTAACGCTGAAGCTTTCTTT | CASSYSGSNAEAFF
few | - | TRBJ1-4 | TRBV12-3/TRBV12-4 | TGTGCCAGCAGACTAAATGTCCAGGGGCCAACTAATGAAAAACTGTTTTTT | CASRLNVQGPTNEKLFF
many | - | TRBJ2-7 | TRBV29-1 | TGCAGCGTTTTCGCCCAACTAGGGTTCCGCTACGAGCAGTACTTC | CSVFAQLGFRYEQYF
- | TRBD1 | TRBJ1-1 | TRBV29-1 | TGCAGCGTAACCGGGACAGGGGGCACTGAAGCTTTCTTT | CSVTGTGGTEAFF
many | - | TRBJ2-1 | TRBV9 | TGTGCCAGCAGCGTAGGGACGGTCTCCTACAATGAGCAGTTCTTC | CASSVGTVSYNEQFF
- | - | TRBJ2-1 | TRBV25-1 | TGTGCCAGCAGTGATCTAGTCCAGGGGTATGAGCAGTTCTTC | CASSDLVQGYEQFF
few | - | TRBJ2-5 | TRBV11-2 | TGTGCCAGCAGCCCCAGCTCAGGGAGAGATGAGACCCAGTACTTC | CASSPSSGRDETQYF